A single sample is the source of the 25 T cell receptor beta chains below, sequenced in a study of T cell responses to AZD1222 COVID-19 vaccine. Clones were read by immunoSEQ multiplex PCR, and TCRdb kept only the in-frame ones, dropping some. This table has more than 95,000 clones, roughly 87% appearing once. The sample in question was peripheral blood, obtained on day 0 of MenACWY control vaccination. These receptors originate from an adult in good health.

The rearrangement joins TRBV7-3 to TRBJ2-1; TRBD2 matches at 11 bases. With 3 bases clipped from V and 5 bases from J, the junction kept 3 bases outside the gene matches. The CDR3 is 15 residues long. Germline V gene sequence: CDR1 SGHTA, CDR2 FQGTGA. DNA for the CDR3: TGTGCCAGCAGCTTTCGACTAGCGGGAAACAATGAGCAGTTCTTC. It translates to CASSFRLAGNNEQFF. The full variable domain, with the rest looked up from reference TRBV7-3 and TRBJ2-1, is GAGVSQTPSNKVTEKGKYVELRCDPISGHTALYWYRQSLGQGPEFLIYFQGTGAADDSGLPNDRFFAVRPEGSVSTLKIQRTERGDSAVYLCASSFRLAGNNEQFFGPGTRLTVL.

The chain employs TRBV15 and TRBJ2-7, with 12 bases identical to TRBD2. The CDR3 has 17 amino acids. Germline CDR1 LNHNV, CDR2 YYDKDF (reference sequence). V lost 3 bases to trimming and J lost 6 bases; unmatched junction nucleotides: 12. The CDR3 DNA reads TGTGCCACCAGCAGGGAATCATCCGGACTAGCGGGATCCGAGCAGTACTTC. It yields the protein CATSRESSGLAGSEQYF.

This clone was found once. The CDR3 here is CASSQVQYGYTF. Written as DNA, the CDR3 is TGTGCCAGCAGCCAGGTGCAGTATGGCTACACCTTC. This chain links TRBV3-1 (or the pseudogene TRBV3-2) with TRBJ1-2; D uncertain. Trimming stripped 3 bases from V and 5 bases from J, with 7 bases between. The CDR3 contains 12 residues. Per the germline V gene, CDR1 is LGHDT and CDR2 is YNNKEL (reference sequence).

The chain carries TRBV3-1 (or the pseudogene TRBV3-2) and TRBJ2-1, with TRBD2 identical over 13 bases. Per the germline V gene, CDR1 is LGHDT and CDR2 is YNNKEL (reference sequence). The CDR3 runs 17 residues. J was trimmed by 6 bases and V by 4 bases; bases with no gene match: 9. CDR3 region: CASSPGTSGTTLNEQFF. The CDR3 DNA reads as TGTGCCAGCAGCCCAGGGACTAGCGGGACAACCCTCAATGAGCAGTTCTTC.

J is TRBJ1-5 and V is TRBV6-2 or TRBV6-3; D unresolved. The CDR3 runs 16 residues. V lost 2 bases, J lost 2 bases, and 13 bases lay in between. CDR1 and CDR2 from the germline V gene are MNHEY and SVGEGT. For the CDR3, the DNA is TGTGCCAGCAGTTACGACCTGGGATCAGGCAATCAGCCCCAGCATTTT. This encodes CASSYDLGSGNQPQHF.

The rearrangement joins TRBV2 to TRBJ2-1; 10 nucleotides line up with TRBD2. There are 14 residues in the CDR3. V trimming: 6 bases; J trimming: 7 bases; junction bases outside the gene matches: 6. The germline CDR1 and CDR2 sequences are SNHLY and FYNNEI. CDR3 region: CASRIAGGGNEQFF. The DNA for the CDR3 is TGTGCCAGCAGGATAGCGGGGGGCGGGAATGAGCAGTTCTTC.

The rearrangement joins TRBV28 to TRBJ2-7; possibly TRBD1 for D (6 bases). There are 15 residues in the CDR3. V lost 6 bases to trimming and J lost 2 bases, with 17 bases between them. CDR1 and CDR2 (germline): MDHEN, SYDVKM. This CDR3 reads CASRGAGSGPYEQYF. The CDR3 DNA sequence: TGTGCCAGCAGGGGGGCAGGATCTGGTCCCTACGAGCAGTACTTC.

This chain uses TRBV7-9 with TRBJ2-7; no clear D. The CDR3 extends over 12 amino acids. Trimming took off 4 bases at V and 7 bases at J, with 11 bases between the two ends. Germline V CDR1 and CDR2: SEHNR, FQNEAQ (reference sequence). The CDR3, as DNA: TGTGCCAGCAGCTCTGTATGGGGAGAGCAGTACTTC. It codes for CASSSVWGEQYF.

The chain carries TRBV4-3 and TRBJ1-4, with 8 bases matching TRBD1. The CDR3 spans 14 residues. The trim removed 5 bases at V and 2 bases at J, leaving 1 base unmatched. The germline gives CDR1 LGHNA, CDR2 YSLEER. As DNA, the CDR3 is TGCGCCAGCAGCAGACAGGGGACTAATGAAAAACTGTTTTTT. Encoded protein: CASSRQGTNEKLFF.

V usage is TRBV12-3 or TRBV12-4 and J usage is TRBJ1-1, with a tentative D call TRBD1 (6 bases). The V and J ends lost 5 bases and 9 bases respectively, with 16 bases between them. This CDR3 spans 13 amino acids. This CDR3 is CASSQNGGAQAFF. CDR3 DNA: TGTGCCAGCAGTCAAAACGGGGGGGCACAAGCTTTCTTT.

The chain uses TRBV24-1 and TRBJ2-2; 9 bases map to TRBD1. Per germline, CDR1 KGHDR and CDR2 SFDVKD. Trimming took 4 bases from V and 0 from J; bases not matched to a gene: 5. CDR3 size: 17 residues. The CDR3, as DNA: TGTGCCACCAGTGACGCCCGGGACAGGGCGAACACCGGGGAGCTGTTTTTT. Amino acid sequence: CATSDARDRANTGELFF.

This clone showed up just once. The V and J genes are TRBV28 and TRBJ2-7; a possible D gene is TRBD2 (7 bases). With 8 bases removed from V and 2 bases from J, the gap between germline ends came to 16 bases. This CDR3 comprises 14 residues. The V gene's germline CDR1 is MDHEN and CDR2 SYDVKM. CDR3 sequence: CASEGGELAYEQYF. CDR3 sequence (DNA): TGTGCCAGCGAAGGGGGGGAACTTGCCTACGAGCAGTACTTC.

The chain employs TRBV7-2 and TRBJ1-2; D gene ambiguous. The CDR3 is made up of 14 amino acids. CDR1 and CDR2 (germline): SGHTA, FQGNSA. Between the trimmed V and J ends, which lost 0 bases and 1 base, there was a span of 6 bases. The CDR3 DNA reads TGTGCCAGCAGCTTAGCCCGCAGTAACTATGGCTACACCTTC. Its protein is CASSLARSNYGYTF.

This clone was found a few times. The CDR3 here is CASSLGTLNTEAFF. The CDR3 DNA reads as TGTGCCAGCAGTTTGGGTACCTTGAACACTGAAGCTTTCTTT. The genes are TRBV27 and TRBJ1-1, with D uncertain. V lost 3 bases to trimming and J lost 0 bases, with 8 bases between them. The CDR3 covers 14 residues. Germline values: CDR1 MNHEY, CDR2 SMNVEV (reference sequence).

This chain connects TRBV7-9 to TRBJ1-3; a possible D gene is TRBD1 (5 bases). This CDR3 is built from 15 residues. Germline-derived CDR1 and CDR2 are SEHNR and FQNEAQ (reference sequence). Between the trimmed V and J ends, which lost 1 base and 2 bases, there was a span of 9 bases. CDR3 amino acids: CASSLVGLPGNTIYF. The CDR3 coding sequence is TGTGCCAGCAGCTTAGTGGGGCTCCCTGGAAACACCATATATTTT.

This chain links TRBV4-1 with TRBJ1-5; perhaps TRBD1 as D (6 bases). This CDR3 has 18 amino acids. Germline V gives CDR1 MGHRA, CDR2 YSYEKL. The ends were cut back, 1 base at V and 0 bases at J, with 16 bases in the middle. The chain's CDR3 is CASSQVLWGAFSNQPQHF. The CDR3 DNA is TGCGCCAGCAGCCAAGTCTTGTGGGGGGCATTTAGCAATCAGCCCCAGCATTTT.

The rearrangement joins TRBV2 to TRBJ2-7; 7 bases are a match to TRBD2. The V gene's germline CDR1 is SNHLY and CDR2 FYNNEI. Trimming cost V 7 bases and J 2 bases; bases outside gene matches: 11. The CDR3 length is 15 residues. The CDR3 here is CASNEVTSAAYEQYF. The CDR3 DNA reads TGTGCCAGCAACGAAGTAACTAGCGCCGCCTACGAGCAGTACTTC. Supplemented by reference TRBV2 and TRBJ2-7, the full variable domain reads EPEVTQTPSHQVTQMGQEVILRCVPISNHLYFYWYRQILGQKVEFLVSFYNNEISEKSEIFDDQFSVERPDGSNFTLKIRSTKLEDSAMYFCASNEVTSAAYEQYFGPGTRLTVT.

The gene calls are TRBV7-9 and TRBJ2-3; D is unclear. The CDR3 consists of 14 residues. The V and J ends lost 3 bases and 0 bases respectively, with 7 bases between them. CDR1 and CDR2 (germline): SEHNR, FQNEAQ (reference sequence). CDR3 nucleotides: TGTGCCAGCAGCTTGTCCACTAGCACAGATACGCAGTATTTT. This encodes CASSLSTSTDTQYF.

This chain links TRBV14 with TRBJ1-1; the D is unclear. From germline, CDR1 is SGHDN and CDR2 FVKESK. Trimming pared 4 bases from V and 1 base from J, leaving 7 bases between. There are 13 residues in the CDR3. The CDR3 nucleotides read TGTGCCAGCAGCCGATTAGGGAACACTGAAGCTTTCTTT. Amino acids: CASSRLGNTEAFF.

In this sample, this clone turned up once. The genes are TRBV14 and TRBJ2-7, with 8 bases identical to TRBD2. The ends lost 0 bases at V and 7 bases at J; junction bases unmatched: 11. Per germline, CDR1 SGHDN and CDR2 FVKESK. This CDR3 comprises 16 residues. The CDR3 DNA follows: TGTGCCAGCAGCCAAGATGAGAAGCGGGGGCCAGGGGAGCAGTACGTC. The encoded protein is CASSQDEKRGPGEQYV.

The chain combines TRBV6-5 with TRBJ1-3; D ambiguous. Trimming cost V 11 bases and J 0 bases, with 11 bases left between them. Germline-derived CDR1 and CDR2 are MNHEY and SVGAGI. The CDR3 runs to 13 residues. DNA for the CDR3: TGTGCCGTCCTCTGGGTCTCTGGAAACACCATATATTTT. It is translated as CAVLWVSGNTIYF.

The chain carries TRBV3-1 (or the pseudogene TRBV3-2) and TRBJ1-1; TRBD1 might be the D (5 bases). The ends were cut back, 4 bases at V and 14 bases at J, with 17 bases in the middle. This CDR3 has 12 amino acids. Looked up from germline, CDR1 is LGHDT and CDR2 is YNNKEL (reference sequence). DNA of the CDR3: TGTGCCAGCAGCCCAGACGGGACCTGGGGCTTCTTT. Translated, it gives CASSPDGTWGFF.

Here the CDR3 DNA reads TGTGCCAGCAGCGTCAGCGGGGCCTCCTACGAGCAGTACGTC. Protein product: CASSVSGASYEQYV. The rearrangement links TRBV6-5 to TRBJ2-7, with TRBD2 matching over 7 bases. The germline CDR1 and CDR2 sequences are MNHEY and SVGAGI. CDR3 length equals 14 residues. V dropped 6 bases and J dropped 0; count of bases not matched to a gene: 5.

This chain's CDR3 is CASSWGTGYNQPQHF. The CDR3 DNA reads as TGTGCCAGCAGCTGGGGGACAGGATACAATCAGCCCCAGCATTTT. The rearrangement joins TRBV5-6 to TRBJ1-5, with 8 positions matching TRBD1. CDR3 length equals 15 residues. Trimming took 3 bases from V and 3 from J; bases not matched to a gene: 5. Germline V gene data show CDR1 as SGHDT and CDR2 as YYEEEE.

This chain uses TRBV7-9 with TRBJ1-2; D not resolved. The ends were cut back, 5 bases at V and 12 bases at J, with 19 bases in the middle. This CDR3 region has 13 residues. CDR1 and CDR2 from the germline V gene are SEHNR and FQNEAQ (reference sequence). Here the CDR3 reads CASSPRGVPYHTF. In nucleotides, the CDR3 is TGTGCCAGCAGCCCTCGGGGAGTGCCTTATCACACCTTC. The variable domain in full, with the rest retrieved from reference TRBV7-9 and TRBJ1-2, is DTGVSQNPRHKITKRGQNVTFRCDPISEHNRLYWYRQTLGQGPEFLTYFQNEAQLEKSRLLSDRFSAERPKGSFSTLEIQRTEQGDSAMYLCASSPRGVPYHTFGSGTRLTVV.